The 30 T cell receptor beta chains below all came from one sample that was sequenced in a study of blood T cell repertoires in COVID-19. Profiled with immunoSEQ multiplex PCR; TCRdb holds only in-frame clones, not every one. The sample has about 99,000 clones, about 88% seen once; the top ten hold 6.2%. The sequencing input was peripheral blood. Receptor source: a human donor in a cohort sampled during active COVID-19.

The chain couples TRBV9 to TRBJ1-5; weak D call: TRBD1 (5 bases). V lost 3 bases to trimming and J lost 0 bases, with 7 bases between them. CDR1 SGDLS and CDR2 YYNGEE come from the germline V gene. This CDR3 comprises 14 residues. The CDR3 sequence is CASSAGISNQPQHF. The CDR3 bases are TGTGCCAGCAGCGCAGGGATTAGCAATCAGCCCCAGCATTTT.

In DNA form, the CDR3 reads TGTGCCAGCAGCTACTCAGACCGGACAGCCTACAATGAGCAGTTCTTC. Protein product: CASSYSDRTAYNEQFF. The J gene is TRBJ2-1, the V gene TRBV11-2; D is perhaps TRBD1 (6 bases). With 4 bases removed from V and 2 bases from J, the gap between germline ends came to 15 bases. CDR3 length: 16 amino acids. Per the germline V gene, CDR1 is SGHAT and CDR2 is FQNNGV.

Remarks on this clone: Germline is not matched at one junction end, which may reflect a read error. The rearrangement uses TRBV19 and TRBJ2-1; TRBD1 might be the D (5 bases). The CDR3 covers 12 residues. Germline CDR1 is LNHDA and CDR2 is SQIVND (reference sequence). CDR3 sequence reads: CASSIEPRTQVF. CDR3 DNA: TGTGCCAGTAGTATAGAACCTAGGACACAGGTCTTC.

The chain has TRBV7-9 and TRBJ1-1; no clear D gene. V shed 5 bases and J shed 4 bases, with 5 bases lying between them. Germline V gene sequence: CDR1 SEHNR, CDR2 FQNEAQ (reference sequence). The length of the CDR3 is 11 residues. The CDR3 protein is CASSPLTEAFF. In DNA form, the CDR3 reads TGTGCCAGCAGCCCCCTCACTGAAGCTTTCTTT.

This chain links TRBV3-1 (or the pseudogene TRBV3-2) with TRBJ2-5; 10 bases match TRBD2. With V trimmed by 2 bases and J by 4 bases, 7 bases remained unmatched. This CDR3 has 16 residues. The germline V gene has CDR1 LGHDT and CDR2 YNNKEL (reference sequence). CDR3 protein: CASSQSLAGGLETQYF. DNA of the CDR3: TGTGCCAGCAGCCAATCCTTAGCGGGGGGTTTAGAGACCCAGTACTTC.

This chain links TRBV28 with TRBJ1-1, with D perhaps matching TRBD1 (6 bases). V lost 3 bases and J 4 bases, leaving 15 bases between the germline ends. The CDR3 runs to 15 residues. The germline V gene has CDR1 MDHEN and CDR2 SYDVKM. The CDR3 sequence: CASSLIRGGATEAFF. CDR3 sequence (DNA): TGTGCCAGCAGTTTGATAAGGGGGGGGGCCACTGAAGCTTTCTTT.

The rearrangement joins TRBV19 to TRBJ1-4, with 7 positions matching TRBD1. J lost 13 bases, V lost 5 bases, and 7 bases had no gene match. The CDR3 sequence is 12 residues long. CDR1 and CDR2 from the germline V gene are LNHDA and SQIVND (reference sequence). CDR3 residues: CASSAPQGRLFF. Written as DNA, the CDR3 is TGTGCCAGTAGTGCACCACAGGGGAGACTGTTTTTT.

The chain employs TRBV2 and TRBJ2-7; 9 positions match TRBD1. The length of the CDR3 is 14 residues. V dropped 6 bases and J dropped 1; count of bases not matched to a gene: 4. The germline CDR1 and CDR2 sequences are SNHLY and FYNNEI. The CDR3 here is CASSGGQGSYEQYF. Here the CDR3 DNA reads TGTGCCAGCAGCGGAGGACAGGGGTCCTACGAGCAGTACTTC.

The chain uses TRBV5-1 and TRBJ1-4; perhaps TRBD1 as D (6 bases). V lost 2 bases to trimming and J lost 8 bases, with 13 bases between them. Germline assignment: CDR1 SGHRS and CDR2 YFSETQ. The CDR3 spans 14 residues. CDR3 loop: CASSLQGFGEKLFF. The CDR3 coding sequence is TGCGCCAGCAGCTTACAGGGATTCGGGGAAAAACTGTTTTTT.

The chain uses TRBV7-9 and TRBJ2-1; the D gene is possibly TRBD1 (6 bases). V lost 7 bases, J lost 4 bases, and 17 bases lay in between. CDR3 length: 15 residues. The V gene's germline CDR1 is SEHNR and CDR2 FQNEAQ (reference sequence). CDR3 nucleotides: TGTGCCAGCATCCTGGGCAGGGGCGGATACAATGAGCAGTTCTTC. Translation gives CASILGRGGYNEQFF.

The rearrangement joins TRBV5-4 to TRBJ1-6; 7 nucleotides agree with TRBD1. Trimming at V came to 4 bases and at J to 5 bases, leaving 6 bases not matched to a gene. Germline V CDR1 and CDR2: SGHNT, YYREEE (reference sequence). The CDR3 has 15 amino acids. In nucleotides, the CDR3 is TGTGCCAGCAGCCGGGACAGTCCAAATAATTCACCCCTCCACTTT. Translating it yields CASSRDSPNNSPLHF.

J is TRBJ1-2 and V is TRBV28; TRBD1 might be the D (5 bases). CDR3 length: 12 residues. The ends were cut back, 5 bases at V and 5 bases at J, with 9 bases in the middle. Germline assignment: CDR1 MDHEN and CDR2 SYDVKM. CDR3 coding DNA: TGTGCCAGCAGTGAAAAGGGGTATGGCTACACCTTC. This sequence encodes CASSEKGYGYTF.

The rearrangement links TRBV5-1 to TRBJ1-1; 10 positions match TRBD1. Germline CDR1 and CDR2: SGHRS and YFSETQ. V gave up 1 base and J gave up 2 bases; unmatched junction bases: 2. The CDR3 spans 15 residues. CDR3 in amino acids: CASSLMTGGNTEAFF. CDR3 DNA sequence: TGCGCCAGCAGCTTGATGACAGGGGGCAACACTGAAGCTTTCTTT.

The J gene is TRBJ2-5, the V gene TRBV6-5; D perhaps matches TRBD2 (6 bases). Trimming stripped 2 bases from V and 5 bases from J, with 15 bases between. This CDR3 contains 15 residues. In germline, CDR1 is MNHEY, CDR2 SVGAGI. This CDR3 reads CASSYGGTGRETQYF. In nucleotides, the CDR3 is TGTGCCAGCAGTTACGGCGGGACTGGGCGTGAGACCCAGTACTTC.

This clone showed up just once. This chain joins TRBV15 and TRBJ2-7; TRBD2 might be the D (5 bases). The CDR3 loop spans 12 amino acids. Germline-derived CDR1 and CDR2 are LNHNV and YYDKDF (reference sequence). V was pared by 5 bases and J by 2 bases, with 7 bases between. DNA for the CDR3: TGTGCCACCAGCTCGGGAACCTACGAGCAGTACTTC. Protein: CATSSGTYEQYF.

CDR3 amino acids: CASSHGLASNEQFF. In DNA, the CDR3 is TGTGCCAGCAGCCATGGCCTAGCGAGCAATGAGCAGTTCTTC. The J gene is TRBJ2-1, the V gene TRBV9; possible D gene TRBD2, 6 bases. From germline, CDR1 is SGDLS and CDR2 YYNGEE. The V end lost 4 bases, the J end lost 6 bases, and 14 bases lay between the germline ends. This CDR3 spans 14 amino acids.

The chain is built from TRBV24-1 and TRBJ1-5; no clear D gene. The CDR3 runs to 15 residues. Germline V gives CDR1 KGHDR, CDR2 SFDVKD. V was clipped by 6 bases and J by 4 bases, with 15 bases between them. The CDR3 loop reads CATSLPVQNNQPQHF. The CDR3 nucleotides read TGTGCCACCAGTTTGCCAGTACAGAATAATCAGCCCCAGCATTTT.

Concerning this clone itself: The same CDR3 arises from other DNA sequences in this sample as well. This rearrangement joins TRBV7-9 to TRBJ2-2; TRBD2 might be the D (6 bases). The CDR3 is made up of 14 amino acids. V shed 0 bases and J shed 4 bases, with 6 bases lying between them. Germline CDR1 SEHNR, CDR2 FQNEAQ (reference sequence). CDR3 loop: CASSLAGSTGELFF. CDR3 nucleotide sequence: TGTGCCAGCAGCTTAGCCGGGAGCACCGGGGAGCTGTTTTTT.

The V call is TRBV3-1 (or the pseudogene TRBV3-2), the J call TRBJ2-3, with 12 bases that match TRBD2. Germline V gene data show CDR1 as LGHDT and CDR2 as YNNKEL (reference sequence). The CDR3 extends over 16 amino acids. V shed 6 bases and J 3 bases; nucleotides not matched to a gene: 7. CDR3 region: CASRTSGSHETDTQYF. DNA of the CDR3: TGTGCCAGCAGGACTAGCGGGAGCCACGAGACAGATACGCAGTATTTT.

This chain joins TRBV5-1 and TRBJ2-1, with 7 nucleotides matching TRBD1. The CDR3 is 15 residues long. Trimming removed 0 bases from V and 6 bases from J; junction bases left unmatched: 6. The germline V gene encodes CDR1 SGHRS and CDR2 YFSETQ. This chain's CDR3 is CASSLDGTAFNEQFF. The CDR3 DNA follows: TGCGCCAGCAGCTTGGACGGGACAGCATTCAATGAGCAGTTCTTC.

The rearrangement joins TRBV7-6 to TRBJ2-3, with a weak D call TRBD1 (6 bases). The V gene lost 4 bases and the J gene lost 0 bases, with 17 bases spanning the gap. Per the germline V gene, CDR1 is SGHVS and CDR2 is FNYEAQ. CDR3 length: 17 residues. CDR3 protein: CASSSRTGLASTDTQYF. The DNA of the CDR3 is TGTGCCAGCAGCTCCCGCACAGGGCTCGCTAGCACAGATACGCAGTATTTT. Combining the CDR3 with reference TRBV7-6 and TRBJ2-3 gives the whole variable domain GAGVSQSPRYKVTKRGQDVALRCDPISGHVSLYWYRQALGQGPEFLTYFNYEAQQDKSGLPNDRFSAERPEGSISTLTIQRTEQRDSAMYRCASSSRTGLASTDTQYFGPGTRLTVL.

The V gene is TRBV4-1, the J gene TRBJ2-3; 9 bases fit TRBD1. Trimming at V came to 0 bases and at J to 0 bases, leaving 7 bases not matched to a gene. The germline V gene has CDR1 MGHRA and CDR2 YSYEKL. The CDR3 contains 18 residues. Here the CDR3 DNA reads TGCGCCAGCAGCCAAGAGGGACAGGGACCCCCAAGCACAGATACGCAGTATTTT. Translating gives CASSQEGQGPPSTDTQYF.

The count of this clone is one. In DNA, the CDR3 is TGCGCCAGCAGCTTTGGGGACAGGGAGGCCGGGGAGCTGTTTTTT. Translated: CASSFGDREAGELFF. This sequence joins TRBV5-1 and TRBJ2-2; TRBD1 matches 9 bases. The CDR3 runs 15 residues. With V trimmed by 2 bases and J by 6 bases, 5 bases remained unmatched. Germline CDR1 and CDR2: SGHRS and YFSETQ.

The rearrangement joins TRBV9 to TRBJ2-7; D remains ambiguous. The CDR3 has 12 amino acids. From germline, CDR1 is SGDLS and CDR2 YYNGEE. V lost 0 bases and J 4 bases, leaving 5 bases between the germline ends. CDR3: CASSVGAYEQYF. The CDR3 DNA follows: TGTGCCAGCAGCGTAGGGGCTTACGAGCAGTACTTC. Based on the CDR3 plus reference TRBV9 and TRBJ2-7, the full variable domain is DSGVTQTPKHLITATGQRVTLRCSPRSGDLSVYWYQQSLDQGLQFLIQYYNGEERAKGNILERFSAQQFPDLHSELNLSSLELGDSALYFCASSVGAYEQYFGPGTRLTVT.

The chain combines TRBV15 with TRBJ2-2; D is perhaps TRBD1 (6 bases). Germline CDR1 and CDR2: LNHNV and YYDKDF (reference sequence). Trimming removed 8 bases at V and 0 bases at J, with 13 bases between. The length of the CDR3 is 15 residues. The CDR3 here is CATGRYRANTGELFF. The CDR3 coding sequence is TGTGCCACCGGCCGGTACAGGGCGAACACCGGGGAGCTGTTTTTT.

V and J are TRBV6-1 and TRBJ2-5; tentative D call: TRBD2 (5 bases). The V end lost 1 base, the J end lost 3 bases, and 9 bases lay between the germline ends. This CDR3 contains 14 residues. The germline V gene encodes CDR1 MNHNS and CDR2 SASEGT. The CDR3 bases are TGTGCCAGCAGTGAAGTGAGGGTAAAAGAGACCCAGTACTTC. It specifies CASSEVRVKETQYF.

The chain employs TRBV25-1 and TRBJ1-4; TRBD1 agrees at 10 bases. The CDR3 sequence is 15 residues long. The V gene end was trimmed by 6 bases and the J gene end by 8 bases; junction bases not matched to a gene: 9. Germline loops: CDR1 MGHDK, CDR2 SYGVNS. CDR3 protein: CASSETGGAREKLFF. The CDR3 bases are TGTGCCAGCAGCGAGACAGGGGGCGCAAGGGAAAAACTGTTTTTT.

This chain links TRBV28 with TRBJ2-7, with D possibly being TRBD1 (6 bases). Germline CDR1 is MDHEN and CDR2 is SYDVKM. This CDR3 is 14 amino acids long. Trimming stripped 5 bases from V and 2 bases from J, with 13 bases between. DNA of the CDR3: TGTGCCAGCAGTGACCGGGACATGGCCTACGAGCAGTACTTC. Amino acid sequence: CASSDRDMAYEQYF.

This clone was counted only a few times. The J gene is TRBJ2-6, the V gene TRBV7-3; 7 bases align to TRBD1. V gave up 5 bases and J gave up 0 bases; unmatched junction bases: 7. The V gene's germline CDR1 is SGHTA and CDR2 FQGTGA. There are 17 residues in the CDR3. Here the CDR3 DNA reads TGTGCCAGCAGCGGACAGGTTTCCCTCTCTGGGGCCAACGTCCTGACTTTC. Amino acid sequence: CASSGQVSLSGANVLTF.

This sequence joins TRBV7-2 and TRBJ1-1; TRBD1 matches at 7 bases. J was trimmed by 5 bases and V by 4 bases; bases with no gene match: 7. The CDR3 contains 14 residues. Germline lookup yields CDR1 SGHTA and CDR2 FQGNSA. The CDR3 here is CASSWRSGGTEAFF. CDR3 coding DNA: TGTGCCAGCAGCTGGAGGTCAGGGGGGACTGAAGCTTTCTTT.